This T cell receptor (beta chain) was recovered during a study of blood T cell repertoires in COVID-19. The wider study: The samples span acute and convalescent COVID-19 from the United States, Italy and Spain.

In the original processing: Amplification with reference gene primers provided the estimates of nucleated cell counts. Some clones are missing from TCRdb's copy, which holds only in-frame ones; the method was immunoSEQ multiplex PCR. V and J calls and clone size come straight from that table; D and trimming were deduced from the DNA. The data show just over 250,000 clones, around four fifths seen once. The CDR3 extends over 15 amino acids. Germline loops: CDR1 SGHRS, CDR2 YFSETQ. The study drew participants aged about 18 to 89 years from approximately 25 US areas. As concerns this clone: At one boundary the junction diverges from the germline segment, which might be a read error.

V gene TRBV5-1 combines with J gene TRBJ1-2; 8 bases fit TRBD1. Source material: PBMCs or T cells enriched from blood (not recorded which). This clonotype was obtained from a man younger than 45 with acute COVID-19. CDR3 protein: CASSVARAGGGGYTF. CDR3 nucleotide sequence: TGTGCCAGCAGCGTGGCCAGAGCAGGGGGCGGCGGCTACACCTTC. Based on the CDR3 plus reference TRBV5-1 and TRBJ1-2, the full variable domain is KAGVTQTPRYLIKTRGQQVTLSCSPISGHRSVSWYQQTPGQGLQFLFEYFSETQRNKGNFPGRFSGRQFSNSRSEMNVSTLELGDSALYLCASSVARAGGGGYTFGSGTRLTVV.